The T cell receptor beta chain described here comes from a study of regulatory T cells in long-lasting Graves disease. Study-wide results and caveats: TRBV28, TRBJ1-2 and TRBJ2-5 were segments that persistent disease favored.

Relying on iRepertoire HTBI primers and Arm-PCR of CDR3 regions, the team built TCR beta libraries. Using its own MiXCR run on the multiplex PCR reads, TCRdb lists one record per CDR3 protein. The sample has about 620,000 distinct CDR3 sequences; about 15% are singletons. The time point denotes: newly diagnosed GD, antithyroid drugs for less than 3 months. RNA from PBMCs was the source of the TCR library. The germline CDR1 and CDR2 sequences are SGHRS and YFSETQ. The CDR3 covers 14 residues. Trimming took 6 bases from V and 7 from J; bases not matched to a gene: 7. This clonotype was seen ten or more times. What it binds is not known. The same sample was also studied in work on T cells in Graves' hyperthyroidism and ophthalmopathy. This second study notes: Also found in blood were most expanded thyroid clonotypes above 0.001.

The chain recombines TRBV5-1 with TRBJ2-2; TRBD2 matches at 9 bases. The source material was peripheral blood mononuclear cells (PBMCs), sampled at new diagnosis, from a patient treated with antithyroid drugs. The source is a woman aged 25 to 39 with Graves disease. CDR3 in amino acids: CASTASGASGELFF. Written as DNA, the CDR3 is TGCGCCAGCACCGCTAGCGGGGCGAGCGGGGAGCTGTTTTTT.